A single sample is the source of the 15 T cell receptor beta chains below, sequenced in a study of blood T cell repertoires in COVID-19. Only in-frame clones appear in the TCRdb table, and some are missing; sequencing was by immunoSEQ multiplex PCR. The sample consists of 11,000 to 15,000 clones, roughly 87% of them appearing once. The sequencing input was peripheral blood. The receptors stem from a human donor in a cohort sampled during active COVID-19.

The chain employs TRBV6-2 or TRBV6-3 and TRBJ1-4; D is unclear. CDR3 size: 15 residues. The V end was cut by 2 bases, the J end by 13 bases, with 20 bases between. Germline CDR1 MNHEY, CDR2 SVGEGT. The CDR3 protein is CASSYEWSQTGGLFF. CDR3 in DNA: TGTGCCAGCAGTTACGAATGGAGCCAAACGGGAGGACTGTTTTTT.

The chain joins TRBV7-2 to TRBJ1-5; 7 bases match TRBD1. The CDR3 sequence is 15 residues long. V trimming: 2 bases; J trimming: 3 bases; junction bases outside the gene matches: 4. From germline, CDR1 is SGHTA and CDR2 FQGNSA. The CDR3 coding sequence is TGTGCCAGCAGCTTAACCACAGGGGACAATCAGCCCCAGCATTTT. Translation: CASSLTTGDNQPQHF.

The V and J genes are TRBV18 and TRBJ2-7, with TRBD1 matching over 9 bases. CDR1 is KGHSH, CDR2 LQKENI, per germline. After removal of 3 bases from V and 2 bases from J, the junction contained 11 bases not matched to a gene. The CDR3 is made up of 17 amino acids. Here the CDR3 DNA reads TGTGCCAGCTCACCCCTGCCCACGGACAGGGGAACCTACGAGCAGTACTTC. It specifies CASSPLPTDRGTYEQYF.

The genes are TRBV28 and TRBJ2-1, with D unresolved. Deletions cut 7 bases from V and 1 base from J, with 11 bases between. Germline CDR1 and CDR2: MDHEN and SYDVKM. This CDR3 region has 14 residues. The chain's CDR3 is CASKIPSSYNEQFF. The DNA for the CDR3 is TGTGCCAGCAAAATCCCCAGTTCCTACAATGAGCAGTTCTTC. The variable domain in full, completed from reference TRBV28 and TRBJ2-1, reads DVKVTQSSRYLVKRTGEKVFLECVQDMDHENMFWYRQDPGLGLRLIYFSYDVKMKEKGDIPEGYSVSREKKERFSLILESASTNQTSMYLCASKIPSSYNEQFFGPGTRLTVL.

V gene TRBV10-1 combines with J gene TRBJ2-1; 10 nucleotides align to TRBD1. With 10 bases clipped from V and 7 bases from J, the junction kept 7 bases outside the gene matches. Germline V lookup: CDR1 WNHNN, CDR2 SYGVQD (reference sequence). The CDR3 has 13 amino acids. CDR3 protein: CATDRGPRNEQFF. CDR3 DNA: TGCGCCACCGACAGGGGGCCTCGAAATGAGCAGTTCTTC.

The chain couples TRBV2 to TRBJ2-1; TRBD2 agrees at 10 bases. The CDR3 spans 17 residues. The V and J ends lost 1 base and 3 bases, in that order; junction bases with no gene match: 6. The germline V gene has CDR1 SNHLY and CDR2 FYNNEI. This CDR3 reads CASSEGPSGSSYNEQFF. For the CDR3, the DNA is TGTGCCAGCAGTGAAGGGCCTAGCGGGAGTAGCTACAATGAGCAGTTCTTC.

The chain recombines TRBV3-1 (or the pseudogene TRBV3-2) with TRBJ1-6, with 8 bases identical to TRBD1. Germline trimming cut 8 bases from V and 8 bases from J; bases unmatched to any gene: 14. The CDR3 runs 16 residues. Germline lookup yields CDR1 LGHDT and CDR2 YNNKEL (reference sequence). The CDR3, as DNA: TGTGCCAGCCCACGGACAGGGTCTACAGAGGATTCACCCCTCCACTTT. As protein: CASPRTGSTEDSPLHF.

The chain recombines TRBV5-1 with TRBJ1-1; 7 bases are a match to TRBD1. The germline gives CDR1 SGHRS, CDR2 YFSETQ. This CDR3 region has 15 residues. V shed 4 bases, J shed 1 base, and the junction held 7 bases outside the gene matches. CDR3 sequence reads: CASSPSGQSNTEAFF. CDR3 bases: TGCGCCAGCAGCCCGTCGGGACAGTCGAACACTGAAGCTTTCTTT.

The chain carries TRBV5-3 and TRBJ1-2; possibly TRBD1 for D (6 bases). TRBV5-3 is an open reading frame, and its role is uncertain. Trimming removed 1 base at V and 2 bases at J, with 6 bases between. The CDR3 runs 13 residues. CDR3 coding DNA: TGTGCCAGAAGCTTGAGGGGGAACTATGGCTACACCTTC. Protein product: CARSLRGNYGYTF.

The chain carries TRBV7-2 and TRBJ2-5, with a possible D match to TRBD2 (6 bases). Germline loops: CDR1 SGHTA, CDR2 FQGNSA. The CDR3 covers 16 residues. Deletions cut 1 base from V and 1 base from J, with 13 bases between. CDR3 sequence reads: CASSLGGPAGQETQYF. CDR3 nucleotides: TGTGCCAGCAGCTTAGGGGGCCCAGCGGGCCAAGAGACCCAGTACTTC.

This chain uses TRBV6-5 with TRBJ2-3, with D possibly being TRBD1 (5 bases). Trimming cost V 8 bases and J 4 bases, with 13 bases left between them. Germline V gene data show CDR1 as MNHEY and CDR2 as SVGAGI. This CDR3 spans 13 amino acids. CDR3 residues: CASAGHFADTQYF. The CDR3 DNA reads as TGTGCCAGCGCCGGACATTTCGCAGATACGCAGTATTTT.

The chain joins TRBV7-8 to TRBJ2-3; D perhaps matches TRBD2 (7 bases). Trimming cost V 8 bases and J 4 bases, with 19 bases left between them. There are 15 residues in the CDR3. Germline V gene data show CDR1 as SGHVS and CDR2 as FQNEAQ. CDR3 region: CASQGIGGAPDTQYF. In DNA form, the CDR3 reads TGTGCCAGCCAAGGGATTGGGGGGGCCCCAGATACGCAGTATTTT.

The CDR3 protein is CASSQTGNVGYTF. For the CDR3, the DNA is TGTGCCAGCAGCCAAACAGGGAATGTTGGCTACACCTTC. The V call is TRBV7-9, the J call TRBJ1-2; a weak D match, TRBD1 (6 bases). Trimming pared 5 bases from V and 7 bases from J, leaving 14 bases between. Germline V CDR1 and CDR2: SEHNR, FQNEAQ (reference sequence). This CDR3 comprises 13 residues. Combining the CDR3 with reference TRBV7-9 and TRBJ1-2 gives the whole variable domain DTGVSQNPRHKITKRGQNVTFRCDPISEHNRLYWYRQTLGQGPEFLTYFQNEAQLEKSRLLSDRFSAERPKGSFSTLEIQRTEQGDSAMYLCASSQTGNVGYTFGSGTRLTVV.

The CDR3 coding sequence is TGTGCCAGCAGCCGGGGGACAGGGGGTAGTCAGCCCCAGCATTTT. Translating it yields CASSRGTGGSQPQHF. V usage is TRBV7-6 and J usage is TRBJ1-5; 11 bases map to TRBD1. The V and J ends lost 5 bases and 6 bases, in that order; junction bases with no gene match: 6. In germline, CDR1 is SGHVS, CDR2 FNYEAQ. The CDR3 sequence is 15 residues long. The variable domain in full, completed from reference TRBV7-6 and TRBJ1-5, reads GAGVSQSPRYKVTKRGQDVALRCDPISGHVSLYWYRQALGQGPEFLTYFNYEAQQDKSGLPNDRFSAERPEGSISTLTIQRTEQRDSAMYRCASSRGTGGSQPQHFGDGTRLSIL.

CDR3 bases: TGTGCCAGCAGCACAACTAGCGGGAGGGGAATCGAGCAGTTCTTC. Translated, it gives CASSTTSGRGIEQFF. The chain couples TRBV3-1 (or the pseudogene TRBV3-2) to TRBJ2-1; 13 bases fit TRBD2. Losses at the gene ends were 5 bases for V and 10 bases for J; bases not matched to a gene: 8. The germline V gene encodes CDR1 LGHDT and CDR2 YNNKEL (reference sequence). The CDR3 has 15 residues.